This T cell receptor beta chain was obtained from a study of early T cells in non-severe SARS-CoV-2 infection. Separate cDNA molecules each had unique molecular identifiers attached to them. From the 5' RACE reads, TCRdb called clonotypes with MiXCR, one entry per CDR3 protein. This table has roughly 99,000 distinct CDR3 sequences, around 12% appearing once. The CDR3 consists of 13 residues. V lost 6 bases, J lost 11 bases, and 19 bases lay in between. Germline lookup yields CDR1 MNHNY and CDR2 SVGAGI (reference sequence). Worth noting for this clonotype: Its antigen is undetermined.

Findings and caveats of the study: Comparison of clonotypes with VDJdb favored anti-spike CD8 responses while missing private and CD4 specificities.

The sequence derives from an adult who was a healthcare worker with PCR-confirmed SARS-CoV-2 infection or an uninfected control (not recorded which). The sequencing here drew on whole blood, taken at baseline. The genes are TRBV6-6 and TRBJ1-1; D not certain. The CDR3 region is CASSPIVGPRAFF. CDR3 nucleotide sequence: TGTGCCAGCAGCCCCATCGTAGGCCCCCGGGCTTTCTTT.